The sequence of this T cell receptor beta chain was determined in a study of PD-L1 blockade in urothelial cancer. Data came from immunoSEQ multiplex PCR; TCRdb stores just in-frame clones and leaves some out. The sample lists tens of thousands of clones, roughly 86% seen once, with roughly 10% in the top ten. There are 14 residues in the CDR3. Germline CDR1 reads SGHRS; CDR2 reads YFSETQ. With V trimmed by 3 bases and J by 6 bases, 4 bases remained unmatched. Time point of the sample: peripheral blood 6 weeks after treatment start. V gene TRBV5-1 combines with J gene TRBJ2-3, with 10 bases matching TRBD2. Specimen: PBMCs, collected around atezolizumab (anti-PD-L1) treatment. The source is a man in his 60s with urothelial cancer. CDR3 sequence reads: CASSSPGLADTQYF. Here the CDR3 DNA reads TGCGCCAGCAGCTCCCCGGGACTAGCGGATACGCAGTATTTT.